These 26 T cell receptor beta chains came from one sample sequenced in a study of cytomegalovirus exposure and HLA in healthy donors. 60 Vbeta and 13 Jbeta primers were used in PCR. TCRdb's copy holds only in-frame clones and misses some; the assay was immunoSEQ multiplex PCR. Here the sample spans about 200,000 clones, approximately 86% being singletons. The sequenced sample consisted of PBMCs. These TCRs come from a woman younger than 45 in good health and CMV-seronegative.

This chain uses TRBV2 with TRBJ2-5; 7 positions agree with TRBD1. V lost 5 bases and J lost 5; bases outside the gene matches: 5. This CDR3 has 13 residues. Germline assignment: CDR1 SNHLY and CDR2 FYNNEI. The CDR3 sequence: CASSWGQSETQYF. The DNA for the CDR3 is TGTGCCAGCAGTTGGGGACAGAGCGAGACCCAGTACTTC.

The table lists this clone with a count of one. This chain uses TRBV9 with TRBJ1-4; 8 nucleotides line up with TRBD1. Germline CDR1 SGDLS, CDR2 YYNGEE. Trimming took 3 bases from V and 8 from J; bases not matched to a gene: 12. The CDR3 has 16 residues. This chain's CDR3 is CASSGIQGAPREKLFF. CDR3 sequence (DNA): TGTGCCAGCAGCGGTATCCAGGGGGCCCCTAGAGAAAAACTGTTTTTT.

The CDR3 sequence: CASSPPQGGYTF. Written as DNA, the CDR3 is TGTGCCAGCAGCCCTCCCCAGGGTGGCTACACCTTC. The chain recombines TRBV7-9 with TRBJ1-2, with a weak D call TRBD1 (5 bases). The germline V and J ends were trimmed by 5 bases and 7 bases, with 11 bases remaining between them. The CDR3 is made up of 12 amino acids. Germline assignment: CDR1 SEHNR and CDR2 FQNEAQ (reference sequence).

The chain has TRBV4-1 and TRBJ2-5; 15 bases align to TRBD2. Germline V gene data show CDR1 as MGHRA and CDR2 as YSYEKL. V was clipped by 4 bases and J by 5 bases; unmatched bases: 8. This CDR3 region has 17 residues. CDR3 in DNA: TGCGCCAGCAGCCCTGGGACTAGCGGGGGGCCAAGGGAGACCCAGTACTTC. Protein sequence: CASSPGTSGGPRETQYF.

The CDR3 region is CASSQDDRASYEQYF. The CDR3 coding sequence is TGCGCCAGCAGCCAAGATGACAGGGCGTCCTACGAGCAGTACTTC. The V call is TRBV4-1, the J call TRBJ2-7; TRBD1 matches at 7 bases. Unmatched junction bases numbered 3, after V lost 0 bases and J lost 1 base. This CDR3 is 15 amino acids long. Germline CDR1 MGHRA, CDR2 YSYEKL.

The chain employs TRBV19 and TRBJ2-3; tentatively, D is TRBD2 (7 bases). Germline V gives CDR1 LNHDA, CDR2 SQIVND (reference sequence). The CDR3 length is 13 residues. Trimming cost V 5 bases and J 3 bases, with 9 bases left between them. This chain's CDR3 is CASSEGGTDTQYF. As DNA, the CDR3 is TGTGCCAGTAGTGAGGGGGGGACAGATACGCAGTATTTT.

In its sample, this clone was seen once. A junction end diverges from the germline sequence, so it may reflect a read error. V and J are TRBV7-7 and TRBJ2-1; 7 bases agree with TRBD1. The CDR3 consists of 15 residues. Per the germline V gene, CDR1 is SSHAT and CDR2 is FNYEAQ (reference sequence). The CDR3, as DNA: TGTGCTAGCAGCTTAAGGGACAGTATATACAATGAGCAGTTCTTC. It specifies CASSLRDSIYNEQFF.

As to this clone: One end of the junction is discordant with germline, which a read error may explain. This chain uses TRBV7-9 with TRBJ2-2; D is ambiguous. The length of the CDR3 is 16 residues. CDR1 is SEHNR, CDR2 FQNEAQ, per germline (reference sequence). The CDR3 reads CSSSSPGGSNTGELFF. DNA of the CDR3: TGTTCCAGCAGCTCCCCCGGCGGATCGAACACCGGGGAGCTGTTTTTT.

The genes are TRBV19 and TRBJ2-7, with 15 bases lining up with TRBD2. V gave up 5 bases and J gave up 3 bases; unmatched junction bases: 5. This CDR3 comprises 16 residues. The germline V gene has CDR1 LNHDA and CDR2 SQIVND (reference sequence). CDR3 coding DNA: TGTGCCAGTAGTTGGACTAGCGGGAGGGCCGTCTACGAGCAGTACTTC. Protein product: CASSWTSGRAVYEQYF.

This chain links TRBV2 with TRBJ2-2; D might be TRBD1 (6 bases). With 4 bases removed from V and 4 bases from J, the gap between germline ends came to 13 bases. Germline V gives CDR1 SNHLY, CDR2 FYNNEI. The CDR3 runs to 15 residues. CDR3 nucleotide sequence: TGTGCCAGCAGTGCGACAGGTCGTCCCACCGGGGAGCTGTTTTTT. It yields the protein CASSATGRPTGELFF.

V and J are TRBV28 and TRBJ2-5; TRBD2 matches 14 bases. This CDR3 contains 16 residues. V lost 2 bases to trimming and J lost 5 bases; unmatched junction nucleotides: 4. The germline CDR1 and CDR2 sequences are MDHEN and SYDVKM. Here the CDR3 DNA reads TGTGCCAGCAGTTTAGGGACTAGCGGGAGTGGGGAGACCCAGTACTTC. Residues: CASSLGTSGSGETQYF.

This chain links TRBV2 with TRBJ1-6, with 8 nucleotides matching TRBD1. Germline-derived CDR1 and CDR2 are SNHLY and FYNNEI. J was trimmed by 9 bases and V by 5 bases; bases with no gene match: 6. This CDR3 comprises 14 residues. CDR3 in DNA: TGTGCCAGCAGTTTTCAGGGGGCGGCTTCACCCCTCCACTTT. It codes for CASSFQGAASPLHF.

This chain uses TRBV28 with TRBJ2-6; 10 bases are shared with TRBD1. V shed 3 bases and J 0 bases; nucleotides not matched to a gene: 5. The CDR3 loop spans 18 amino acids. Germline CDR1 is MDHEN and CDR2 is SYDVKM. DNA for the CDR3: TGTGCCAGCAGTTTCGGGACAGGGGTCACCTCTGGGGCCAACGTCCTGACTTTC. This gives the protein CASSFGTGVTSGANVLTF.

V usage is TRBV4-1 and J usage is TRBJ2-2, with 11 bases aligning to TRBD2. V was clipped by 4 bases and J by 8 bases; unmatched bases: 12. The germline gives CDR1 MGHRA, CDR2 YSYEKL. CDR3 length equals 17 residues. The DNA for the CDR3 is TGCGCCAGCAGCCTCCATAGCGGGGGGGCCGGGAATGGGGAGCTGTTTTTT. It specifies CASSLHSGGAGNGELFF.

This clone has a single count. The DNA for the CDR3 is TGTGCCAGCAGTCAATATCCCAGGGGGATCCCTGGGTACGAGCAGTACTTC. Translating gives CASSQYPRGIPGYEQYF. The rearrangement links TRBV28 to TRBJ2-7; 7 bases match TRBD1. This CDR3 has 17 amino acids. The J segment lost 4 bases and the V segment lost 5 bases, leaving 17 bases of the junction unmatched. In germline, CDR1 is MDHEN, CDR2 SYDVKM.

The chain has TRBV4-1 and TRBJ1-4; possible D gene TRBD1, 5 bases. Germline CDR1 and CDR2: MGHRA and YSYEKL. Trimming cost V 4 bases and J 7 bases, with 16 bases left between them. The CDR3 covers 15 residues. The CDR3 DNA sequence: TGCGCCAGCAGCCGAAGGTCAGGGTTGGGTGAAAAACTGTTTTTT. It codes for CASSRRSGLGEKLFF.

To note about this clone: At the DNA level, this CDR3 is encoded by other sequences in the same sample as well. The CDR3 DNA reads as TGTGCCACCCGGACAGGGACGAACACCGGGGAGCTGTTTTTT. Translating it yields CATRTGTNTGELFF. The chain links TRBV6-5 to TRBJ2-2, with TRBD1 matching 8 bases. CDR3 length: 14 amino acids. Per the germline V gene, CDR1 is MNHEY and CDR2 is SVGAGI. Trimming at V came to 10 bases and at J to 0 bases, leaving 4 bases not matched to a gene.

The gene calls are TRBV28 and TRBJ2-4; 8 bases are shared with TRBD1. The CDR3 totals 16 residues. The ends lost 1 base at V and 3 bases at J; junction bases unmatched: 5. Germline V CDR1 and CDR2: MDHEN, SYDVKM. For the CDR3, the DNA is TGTGCCAGCAGTTTATACAGGGGGTTAGGCAAAAACATTCAGTACTTC. Translated, it gives CASSLYRGLGKNIQYF. Full variable domain (missing parts from reference TRBV28 and TRBJ2-4): DVKVTQSSRYLVKRTGEKVFLECVQDMDHENMFWYRQDPGLGLRLIYFSYDVKMKEKGDIPEGYSVSREKKERFSLILESASTNQTSMYLCASSLYRGLGKNIQYFGAGTRLSVL.

This clone has more than one count but fewer than ten. In DNA form, the CDR3 reads TGCGCCAGCAGCTTGGCCAGGGGTCACGGGGAGCTGTTTTTT. Translating it yields CASSLARGHGELFF. This chain connects TRBV5-1 to TRBJ2-2; D possibly corresponds to TRBD1 (6 bases). V dropped 0 bases and J dropped 7 bases, with 10 bases sitting between them. CDR1 and CDR2 from the germline V gene are SGHRS and YFSETQ. The CDR3 consists of 14 residues.

V is TRBV18 and J is TRBJ1-1, with 7 bases that match TRBD1. With 4 bases clipped from V and 0 bases from J, the junction kept 5 bases outside the gene matches. The CDR3 extends over 15 amino acids. Germline values: CDR1 KGHSH, CDR2 LQKENI. CDR3 residues: CASSLQGPMNTEAFF. CDR3 coding DNA: TGTGCCAGCTCACTACAGGGGCCCATGAACACTGAAGCTTTCTTT.

V and J are TRBV27 and TRBJ2-7; weak D call: TRBD2 (6 bases). The CDR3 extends over 12 amino acids. Trimming pared 6 bases from V and 9 bases from J, leaving 15 bases between. The germline CDR1 and CDR2 sequences are MNHEY and SMNVEV (reference sequence). CDR3 sequence (DNA): TGTGCCAGCAGGGAGGGGACTTTCGGGCAGTACTTC. Protein product: CASREGTFGQYF.

The count of this clone is one. The rearrangement joins TRBV10-2 to TRBJ2-5; D is possibly TRBD2 (5 bases). From germline, CDR1 is WSHSY and CDR2 SAAADI. Trimming removed 0 bases from V and 3 bases from J, with 17 bases in between. The CDR3 extends over 17 amino acids. In DNA, the CDR3 is TGCGCCAGCAGTGAGTCGGGGTACGACCTGGAGGAAGAGACCCAGTACTTC. Its protein is CASSESGYDLEEETQYF.

This clone was picked up one time. The chain uses TRBV7-9 and TRBJ2-1; possible D gene TRBD2, 5 bases. Looked up from germline, CDR1 is SEHNR and CDR2 is FQNEAQ (reference sequence). The CDR3 length is 15 residues. Trimming pared 5 bases from V and 7 bases from J, leaving 18 bases between. The DNA for the CDR3 is TGTGCCAGCAGCGAGCCGGGCACTAGTAGGAATGAGCAGTTCTTC. Its translation: CASSEPGTSRNEQFF.

Only one count was recorded for this clone. This chain uses TRBV9 with TRBJ1-2; D not certain. The CDR3 sequence is 15 residues long. Germline assignment: CDR1 SGDLS and CDR2 YYNGEE. Trimming took off 3 bases at V and 7 bases at J, with 19 bases between the two ends. The CDR3, as DNA: TGTGCCAGCAGCGCCAGGAGTGGAGGAGAGAGTGGCTACACCTTC. Protein: CASSARSGGESGYTF. Full variable domain (rest looked up from reference TRBV9 and TRBJ1-2): DSGVTQTPKHLITATGQRVTLRCSPRSGDLSVYWYQQSLDQGLQFLIQYYNGEERAKGNILERFSAQQFPDLHSELNLSSLELGDSALYFCASSARSGGESGYTFGSGTRLTVV.

The chain uses TRBV28 and TRBJ1-2, with D possibly matching TRBD1 (5 bases). The length of the CDR3 is 15 residues. Germline V CDR1 and CDR2: MDHEN, SYDVKM. V lost 6 bases and J lost 0, with 14 bases in between. In DNA form, the CDR3 reads TGTGCCAGCAGGATTCATACAGGCACTAACTATGGCTACACCTTC. As protein: CASRIHTGTNYGYTF.

V and J are TRBV7-3 and TRBJ2-1; 9 nucleotides match TRBD1. The trim removed 11 bases at V and 8 bases at J, leaving 10 bases unmatched. This CDR3 contains 13 residues. Germline lookup yields CDR1 SGHTA and CDR2 FQGTGA. The CDR3 coding sequence is TGTGCCGGACCCGGGACAGGGCCTCATGAGCAGTTCTTC. Its translation is CAGPGTGPHEQFF.